This note documents a single T cell receptor beta chain sequence. Antigen specificity is unknown. Germline lookup yields CDR1 SGHNT and CDR2 YYREEE (reference sequence). The CDR3 runs 13 residues. Trimming took 6 bases from V and 3 from J, leaving 12 bases between them. Profiled with immunoSEQ multiplex PCR; TCRdb holds only in-frame clones, not every one. The table records 30,000 or so clones, approximately 82% of them present only once. The sample is drawn from a study of PD-L1 blockade in urothelial cancer. Notes on the study in general: Blood clones associated with the tumor expanded more at 3 weeks in durable-benefit patients.

This chain connects TRBV5-4 to TRBJ1-1, with D uncertain. This clonotype originated in a man aged 55 to 70 with urothelial cancer. This specimen consisted of PBMCs, obtained around atezolizumab (anti-PD-L1) treatment. The CDR3 nucleotides are TGTGCCAGCACAGATGTAAAAGACACTGAAGCTTTCTTT. Its protein product is CASTDVKDTEAFF.